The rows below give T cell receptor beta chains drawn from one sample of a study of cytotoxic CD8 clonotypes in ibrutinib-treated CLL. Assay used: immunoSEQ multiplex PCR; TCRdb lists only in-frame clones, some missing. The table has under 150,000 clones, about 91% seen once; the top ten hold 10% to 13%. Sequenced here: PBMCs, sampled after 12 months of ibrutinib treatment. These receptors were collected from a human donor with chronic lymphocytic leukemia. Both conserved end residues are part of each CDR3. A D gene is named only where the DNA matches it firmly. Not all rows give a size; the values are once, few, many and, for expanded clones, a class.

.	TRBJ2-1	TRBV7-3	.	TGTGCCAGCAGCCCGCGGGGAGGCTCCTACAATGAGCAGTTCTTC	CASSPRGGSYNEQFF
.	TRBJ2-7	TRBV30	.	TGTGCCTGGAGCGCCAGCTCCTACGAGCAGTACTTC	CAWSASSYEQYF
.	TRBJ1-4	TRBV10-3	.	TGTGCCATCAGTGAGACGGGGGCGCTGGATGGTGAAAAACTGTTTTTT	CAISETGALDGEKLFF
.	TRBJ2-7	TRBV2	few	TGTGCCAGCAGTGCGGAGCTTAGGGAGCAGTACTTC	CASSAELREQYF
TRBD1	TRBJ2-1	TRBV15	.	TGTGCCACCAGCCGAGGCGGGACAGGGTGGGATGAGCAGTTCTTC	CATSRGGTGWDEQFF
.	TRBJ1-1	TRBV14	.	TGTGCCAGCAGCCAAGTATGGGGGGGACACCTCACTGAAGCTTTCTTT	CASSQVWGGHLTEAFF
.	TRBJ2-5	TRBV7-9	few	TGTGCCAGCAGCTTCGGGAATGCGGAGACCCAGTACTTC	CASSFGNAETQYF
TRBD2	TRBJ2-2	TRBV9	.	TGTGCCAGCAGCGTCGCTAGCGGGAGTACCGGGGAGCTGTTTTTT	CASSVASGSTGELFF
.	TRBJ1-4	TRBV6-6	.	TGTGCCAGCAGTCGGGAGAATCGTCGGGAAAAACTGTTTTTT	CASSRENRREKLFF
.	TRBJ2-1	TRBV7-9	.	TGTGCCAGCAGCTCGAAGACGTATGAGCAGTTCTTC	CASSSKTYEQFF
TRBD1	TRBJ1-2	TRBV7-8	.	TGTGCCAGCAGCTTAGAGGCAGGGGGAACCTATGGCTACACCTTC	CASSLEAGGTYGYTF